The text below deals with one T cell receptor beta chain. The sample holds a few counts of this clonotype. This receptor's antigen is unknown. Qualities for individual bases were not recorded, and no much larger clone is one base off. The data were produced on an Illumina NovaSeq 6000. TCRalpha and TCRbeta cDNA libraries were built by 5'RACE with constant-segment primers, adding sample barcodes and unique molecular identifiers. Trizol reagent was used to extract RNA from every sample. Library amplification was performed in two PCR steps, and a second sample barcode and Illumina TruSeq adapters were introduced in the second step. Sequencing of libraries was performed on an Illumina NovaSeq with 2 x 150 bp paired-end reads. The original pipeline was this. The reads were demultiplexed and collapsed into UMI-guided consensus sequences using migec v1.2.7. With mixcr v2.1.11, UMI consensuses were aligned to TRA and TRB V and J templates and assembled into clonotypes. Clonotypes were classified as expanded or contracted when called significant by both edgeR and NoisET, with noise models trained on biological replicates. For edgeR calls, the thresholds were a false discovery rate-adjusted p below 0.01 and a log2 fold-change of 1. As an exploratory analysis of dynamics, PCA with hierarchical clustering was applied to max-normalized trajectories of the 1000 most abundant clonotypes. Separately sequenced CD4+ and CD8+ repertoires were used to assign the CD4 or CD8 phenotype of responding clones. TCRdb itself trimmed the public reads at Q25 with fastp, ran MiXCR and retained productive beta chains. Rows with one shared CDR3 protein collapse into an entry with the most common genes and DNA. These V and J calls rely on TCRdb rather than the paper's analysis. The sample yields some 210,000 distinct CDR3 sequences; around 17% were counted once. 2.4% of the sample comes from the top ten.

This sample was taken from a study of T-cell memory formation after mild COVID-19 (dated by TCRdb to about 2021). A note on the overall study: TCR sequence clusters from the two donors were found to be largely donor specific. The cohort comprised two young, previously healthy adult volunteers, one female and one male. Longitudinal TCRalpha and TCRbeta repertoire sequencing tracked T-cell clones expanding and contracting after mild COVID-19 in two donors.

PBMCs were isolated by Ficoll-Paque density gradient centrifugation. The full study reports these points: Only two mild cases were covered in the study, and larger cohorts including severe cases with pre-infection samples were considered necessary. Whether the second-wave clones peaking on day 37 were SARS-CoV-2 specific was not confirmed. Some responding clones were detected in pre-infection memory, suggesting pre-existing cross-reactive memory T cells joined the SARS-CoV-2 response. Clones that contracted from day 15 to 85 showed balanced CD4/CD8 phenotypes, whereas a second wave of clones that expanded from day 15 to 37 leaned towards CD4+. Contracting CD4+ clones were located mainly in the CM and EM memory subsets, whereas CD8+ clones were found to be enriched in EMRA.

Input material: PBMCs or a T cell subset sorted from them (not recorded which). This TCR derives from an adult woman who had mild COVID-19 (a few samples of this study predate the infection). The sample titles of this study are shuffled in the database, so cell type and time point are left out; the donor was told from shared clones.

CDR3 sequence: CASSYTGQNQPQHF. The nucleotide sequence is TGTGCCAGCAGTTACACGGGACAGAATCAGCCCCAGCATTTT. This receptor chain uses TRBV6-6 and TRBJ1-5; 7 nucleotides in the junction match TRBD1. Here V drops 2 bases and J drops 4 bases, and the junction holds 2 bases not matched to any gene. Measured from the cysteine to the phenylalanine, the CDR3 is 14 residues long. Just the 42-base CDR3 DNA is kept, in frame starting at base 1. CDR1 and CDR2 are drawn from the germline V gene (reference sequence): MNHNY, SVGAGI.